This T cell receptor (beta chain) was retrieved from a study of cytomegalovirus exposure and HLA in healthy donors. The wider study: Genotyping showed 81% of 350 to 400 donors falling in the Caucasian-associated ancestry cluster.

This CDR3 comprises 14 residues. The germline V gene has CDR1 MNHNS and CDR2 SASEGT. A word on this clone: No antigen is known for it. An end of the junction differs from the germline gene, which may be a read error.

With 60 Vbeta and 13 Jbeta primers, the PCR was carried out. Sequenced by immunoSEQ multiplex PCR; TCRdb stores in-frame clones only, minus some. The sample lists more than 150,000 clones; about 86% were seen once. General study results and limits: With high specificity and sensitivity, the classifier reportedly diagnosed cytomegalovirus status. As a later analysis showed, a missense DCLRE1C variant was linked to trimming of TCR beta V- and J-genes.

The sequenced sample was PBMCs. This rearrangement joins TRBV6-1 to TRBJ1-3; D is possibly TRBD1 (6 bases). This TCR derives from a woman in her thirties in good health and CMV-seronegative. CDR3 loop: CTSTITGTGNTIYF. The CDR3 region has the DNA TGTACCAGCACAATTACAGGGACTGGAAACACCATATATTTT.